This T cell receptor beta chain was documented in a study of early T cells in non-severe SARS-CoV-2 infection. TCRdb reanalysed the 5' RACE reads using MiXCR and keeps one entry per CDR3 protein. The sample records some 46,000 distinct CDR3 sequences, approximately 8.5% being singletons. This clonotype was counted a few times. The V gene end was trimmed by 6 bases and the J gene end by 3 bases; junction bases not matched to a gene: 11. CDR1 and CDR2 from the germline V gene are DFQATT and SNEGSKA (reference sequence). CDR3 size: 15 residues. The chain is built from TRBV20-1 and TRBJ1-1, with 9 nucleotides matching TRBD1. The sequence came from an adult who was a healthcare worker with PCR-confirmed SARS-CoV-2 infection or an uninfected control (not recorded which). The sample was whole blood. CDR3 coding DNA: TGCAGTGCAGCAGGGACAGGGAGGGATGACACTGAAGCTTTCTTT. Its translation is CSAAGTGRDDTEAFF.